What follows are 14 T cell receptor beta chains derived from one specimen sequenced in a study of identical twins. One entry per CDR3 protein, called by TCRdb with MiXCR from the 5' RACE reads. Of approximately 500,000 distinct CDR3 sequences listed, 20% to 25% were seen once; the top ten hold just under 3%. These data were likewise used in another study, on T cells expressing NK-cell markers.

The specimen sequenced was CD4+ T cells sorted from blood. These receptors were collected from a woman between 18 and 29 years old in good health.

This clonotype appeared a few times. The chain links TRBV20-1 to TRBJ2-7, with D tentatively TRBD1 (7 bases). This CDR3 comprises 14 residues. Trimming took 3 bases from V and 3 from J, leaving 15 bases between them. CDR1 is DFQATT, CDR2 SNEGSKA, per germline (reference sequence). CDR3 residues: CSARSRGTDYEQYF. In nucleotides, the CDR3 is TGCAGTGCTAGGTCCCGCGGGACAGACTACGAGCAGTACTTC.

This clonotype has more than one count but fewer than ten. This chain links TRBV27 with TRBJ2-3; D uncertain. CDR1 and CDR2 from the germline V gene are MNHEY and SMNVEV (reference sequence). The CDR3 is 15 residues long. V dropped 6 bases and J dropped 1 base, with 14 bases sitting between them. This chain's CDR3 is CASSRQRTGTDTQYF. The CDR3 nucleotides are TGTGCCAGCAGCAGGCAACGGACGGGCACAGATACGCAGTATTTT.

As for this clonotype: Because it lacks the conserved phenylalanine or tryptophan at the end, this CDR3 is likely a read error. The DNA is omitted, as the CDR3 cannot be located on it reliably, and the CDR3 follows TCRdb's listing. V and J are TRBV2 and TRBJ2-5. Counting both end residues, the CDR3 totals 8 amino acids. The germline CDR1 and CDR2 sequences are SNHLY and FYNNEI. The CDR3 here is CASSEGTV.

The rearrangement uses TRBV25-1 and TRBJ1-2, with a tentative D call TRBD1 (5 bases). CDR1 and CDR2 from the germline V gene are MGHDK and SYGVNS. Between the trimmed V and J ends, which lost 2 bases and 6 bases, there was a span of 10 bases. The CDR3 totals 13 residues. CDR3 in DNA: TGTGCCAGCAGTGAAGCAGGGCGGGATGGCTACACCTTC. It translates to CASSEAGRDGYTF.

This chain joins TRBV4-3 and TRBJ2-3, with TRBD2 matching 11 bases. V dropped 2 bases and J dropped 5; count of bases not matched to a gene: 3. The CDR3 extends over 15 amino acids. Germline lookup yields CDR1 LGHNA and CDR2 YSLEER. In DNA, the CDR3 is TGCGCCAGCAGCCAACTAGCGGGAGGAGGAGATACGCAGTATTTT. Its translation is CASSQLAGGGDTQYF.

The chain recombines TRBV20-1 with TRBJ2-5; the D gene is possibly TRBD2 (5 bases). V was clipped by 7 bases and J by 4 bases, with 13 bases between them. The CDR3 is 12 residues long. The germline V gene has CDR1 DFQATT and CDR2 SNEGSKA (reference sequence). In nucleotides, the CDR3 is TGCAGTGTTCACGGGGATTCAGAGACCCAGTACTTC. Encoded protein: CSVHGDSETQYF.

This clonotype has more than one count but fewer than ten. The chain recombines TRBV6-2 or TRBV6-3 with TRBJ2-3, with a tentative D call TRBD1 (6 bases). Germline V CDR1 and CDR2: MNHEY, SVGEGT. V was shortened by 4 bases and J by 2 bases, with 16 bases between the two germline ends. There are 16 residues in the CDR3. CDR3 sequence: CASSFRTEDSTDTQYF. The CDR3 DNA sequence: TGTGCCAGCAGTTTCAGGACAGAAGATTCCACAGATACGCAGTATTTT.

CDR3: CSARAVPGLAGESTGELFF. CDR3 in DNA: TGCAGTGCTAGAGCTGTTCCTGGACTAGCGGGGGAATCCACCGGGGAGCTGTTTTTT. The chain links TRBV20-1 to TRBJ2-2; 13 bases fit TRBD2. CDR3 length: 19 residues. Germline values: CDR1 DFQATT, CDR2 SNEGSKA (reference sequence). The V segment lost 1 base and the J segment 4 bases; nucleotides outside the gene matches: 12.

This clonotype was counted a few times. This chain links TRBV5-1 with TRBJ2-5, with TRBD2 identical over 14 bases. V lost 3 bases and J lost 5; bases outside the gene matches: 6. This CDR3 region has 16 residues. CDR1 SGHRS and CDR2 YFSETQ come from the germline V gene. This CDR3 is CASSSGTSGGRETQYF. CDR3 nucleotide sequence: TGCGCCAGCAGCTCCGGGACTAGCGGGGGTCGGGAGACCCAGTACTTC.

This chain uses TRBV20-1 with TRBJ2-2; D uncertain. Trimming removed 3 bases from V and 2 bases from J, with 7 bases in between. CDR3 length equals 13 residues. CDR1 and CDR2 from the germline V gene are DFQATT and SNEGSKA (reference sequence). CDR3 nucleotides: TGCAGTGCTAGTACCGATAACACCGGGGAGCTGTTTTTT. It yields the protein CSASTDNTGELFF.

This clonotype was seen many times. This chain connects TRBV5-1 to TRBJ2-2, with D perhaps matching TRBD1 (6 bases). V lost 1 base and J 3 bases, leaving 13 bases between the germline ends. The CDR3 consists of 16 residues. Germline CDR1 is SGHRS and CDR2 is YFSETQ. The CDR3 nucleotides are TGCGCCAGCAGCTTGTACGGGGACACCTACACCGGGGAGCTGTTTTTT. Encoded protein: CASSLYGDTYTGELFF.

This clonotype turned up a few times. J is TRBJ2-1 and V is TRBV5-1, with D possibly being TRBD2 (5 bases). Between the trimmed V and J ends, which lost 4 bases and 2 bases, there was a span of 10 bases. The CDR3 length is 14 residues. The germline V gene encodes CDR1 SGHRS and CDR2 YFSETQ. As DNA, the CDR3 is TGCGCCAGCAGCCCGGACTCGCCCTACAATGAGCAGTTCTTC. Translation: CASSPDSPYNEQFF.

This clonotype was observed a few times. The V call is TRBV6-1, the J call TRBJ2-6; 7 positions match TRBD1. This CDR3 contains 17 residues. Trimming cost V 6 bases and J 0 bases; bases outside gene matches: 8. Germline V gene sequence: CDR1 MNHNS, CDR2 SASEGT. The chain's CDR3 is CASRGQNSSSGANVLTF. CDR3 DNA: TGTGCCAGCAGGGGACAGAACTCTTCCTCTGGGGCCAACGTCCTGACTTTC.

This clonotype was picked up a small number of times. The rearrangement links TRBV7-3 to TRBJ2-2; D is perhaps TRBD2 (7 bases). Trimming removed 4 bases from V and 6 bases from J, with 18 bases in between. Germline V gene sequence: CDR1 SGHTA, CDR2 FQGTGA. This CDR3 spans 16 amino acids. The CDR3 bases are TGTGCCAGCAGCTGGAGGGGGGGAACCTCATCCGGGGAGCTGTTTTTT. Residues: CASSWRGGTSSGELFF.